Detailed here is one T cell receptor beta chain. Its antigen target is currently unknown. This sample is part of a study of T cells expressing NK-cell markers (dated by TCRdb to 2020 to 2022). The study in broad terms: In sorted CD3+CD56+NKG2C+, CD3+CD56+NKG2C- and CD3+CD56-NKG2C+ T-cell subsets from several donors, TCR beta-chain repertoires were profiled. Of the eight sequenced donors, seven were found to be HCMV-seropositive and one was found to be HCMV-seronegative. All eight donors whose samples were sequenced were randomly selected healthy volunteers, three of them men and five women. Libraries were sequenced as 2 x 150 bp reads on Illumina HiSeq 2000/2500, MiSeq or NextSeq.

Sequenced on an Illumina HiSeq 2000. TCR beta cDNA libraries were prepared using 5'RACE template switching, which introduced a universal primer site and unique molecular identifiers. Synthesis of cDNA was primed from the TCR beta constant segment and was followed by two consecutive PCR amplification steps. In the authors' own workflow: MIGEC handled demultiplexing of the reads and grouping by UMI, while MiTCR was used to assemble and quantify clonotypes. Only TCR cDNA sequences supported by at least two reads were kept to exclude erroneous sequences. The tcR package was used for downstream repertoire analysis, and clonotypes were matched between fractions using CDR3 nucleotide sequence together with V segment. VDJmatch was used to annotate antigen specificity against VDJdb, with one amino acid substitution in CDR3 allowed. TCRdb reprocessed the reads, reporting each CDR3 protein sequence once and no DNA. TCRdb, not the original authors, processed these V and J calls. The table of this sample itemizes roughly 390,000 distinct CDR3 sequences. The ten biggest clones cover roughly a tenth of the sample.

The CDR3 goes from the cysteine to the phenylalanine over 13 residues. No DNA sequence is on record. Per the germline V gene, MNHEY is the CDR1 and SVGAGI is the CDR2. HCMV-specific IgG was detected in serum with a commercial ELISA kit to determine HCMV serostatus. Ficoll density gradient centrifugation was used to isolate peripheral blood mononuclear cells from blood. Results and caveats for the whole study, not just this receptor: In several donors, the dominant CD3+CD56+NKG2C+ clonotypes were found to rank among the top 10 CD8+ clonotypes and to make up about 1.0-7.0% of CD8+ T cells. Whether the expanded NKG2C-expressing T cell clones were specific for HCMV antigens remained unclear. Those dominant clonotypes were again the most abundant among CD3+CD56-NKG2C+ cells in four donors, at about 28.3-60.1%.

The chain joins TRBV6-5 to TRBJ2-1; TCRdb picks TRBD2, but there is no DNA to check that call. The sequenced material came from blood T cells: a sorted CD56 or NKG2C T cell subset, CD4+ or CD8+ T cells, or bulk PBMC T cells (not recorded which). The receptor's source is a woman between 50 and 59 years old in good health. Donor details come from another sample of the same person, matched by shared clones. The CDR3 protein: CASSYRTISEQFF.